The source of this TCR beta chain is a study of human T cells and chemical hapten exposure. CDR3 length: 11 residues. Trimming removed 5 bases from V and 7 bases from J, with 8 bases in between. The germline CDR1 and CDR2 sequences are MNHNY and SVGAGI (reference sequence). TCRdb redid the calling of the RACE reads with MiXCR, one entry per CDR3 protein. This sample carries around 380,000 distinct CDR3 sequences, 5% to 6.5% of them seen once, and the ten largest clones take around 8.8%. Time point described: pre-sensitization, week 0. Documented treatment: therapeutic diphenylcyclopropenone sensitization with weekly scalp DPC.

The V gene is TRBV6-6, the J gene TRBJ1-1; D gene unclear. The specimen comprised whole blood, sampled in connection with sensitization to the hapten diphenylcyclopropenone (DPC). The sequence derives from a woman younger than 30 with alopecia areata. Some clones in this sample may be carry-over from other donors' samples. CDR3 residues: CASSVQIEAFF. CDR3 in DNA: TGTGCCAGCAGTGTGCAAATTGAAGCTTTCTTT.